These T cell receptor beta chains were read from a single sample in a study of blood T cell repertoires in COVID-19. The protocol was immunoSEQ multiplex PCR, while the TCRdb copy is restricted to in-frame clones and leaves out a portion. This sample yields 150,000 to 200,000 clones, of which about 86% are seen a single time; 15% to 20% belongs to the top ten. The sample comprised peripheral blood. The source is an older woman who had recovered from COVID-19. CDR3s include the opening cysteine and the closing phenylalanine or tryptophan. The D gene is left open where the match is weak. Size is omitted from some rows. Given values are once, few, many or a class for expanded clones.

d_call	v_call	clone_size	j_call	cdr3_nt	cdr3_aa
TRBD1	TRBV30	once	TRBJ1-6	TGTGCCTGGAAGGGACAGGGGGATTCACCCCTCCACTTT	CAWKGQGDSPLHF
NA	TRBV7-6	NA	TRBJ1-5	TGTGCCAGCAGCCCGGGTGTAGGGGGGGTTCAGCCCCAGCATTTT	CASSPGVGGVQPQHF
NA	TRBV6-5	NA	TRBJ1-1	TGTGCCAGCATTAGGGAGGGGCGGGGCACTGAAGCTTTCTTT	CASIREGRGTEAFF
TRBD2	TRBV9	NA	TRBJ2-3	TGTGCCAGCAGCGTAGGGGGCGGGAGGGCCCCGTATACGCAGTATTTT	CASSVGGGRAPYTQYF
NA	TRBV6-5	few	TRBJ2-2	TGTGCCAGCCGGGACACGAACACCGGGGAGCTGTTTTTT	CASRDTNTGELFF
NA	TRBV4-1	NA	TRBJ2-3	TGCGCCAGCAGCCAAGTGGCAGCTCCCCCACTACATACGCAGTATTTT	CASSQVAAPPLHTQYF
NA	TRBV5-1	NA	TRBJ1-1	TGCGCCAGCAGCTTGGAAGCGAACACTGAAGCTTTCTTT	CASSLEANTEAFF
TRBD1	TRBV7-3	NA	TRBJ1-2	TGTGCCAGCAGCCCGGAACCGGGACAGGGGGCGGGAGGCTACACCTTC	CASSPEPGQGAGGYTF
TRBD1	TRBV15	NA	TRBJ1-4	TGTGCCACGGTGGGGACAGCCATTAATGAAAAACTGTTTTTT	CATVGTAINEKLFF
TRBD2	TRBV7-2	NA	TRBJ2-7	TGTGCCTCGCGGGGGAACGGGTACGAGCAGTACTTC	CASRGNGYEQYF
NA	TRBV9	NA	TRBJ1-4	TGTGCCAGCAGCGTAAGACCGACAGCACGGGGGGAAAAACTGTTTTTT	CASSVRPTARGEKLFF
TRBD1	TRBV19	NA	TRBJ1-1	TGTGCCAGTAGTATTTGGGACAGGGGCTCTGAAGCTTTCTTT	CASSIWDRGSEAFF
NA	TRBV4-1	once	TRBJ2-5	TGCGCCAGCAGCCCCACACCCAGGGGCCAGGAGACCCAGTACTTC	CASSPTPRGQETQYF
NA	TRBV9	NA	TRBJ2-5	TGTGCCAGCAGCGCTGTCGGTCCCAAGACCCAGTACTTC	CASSAVGPKTQYF
TRBD2	TRBV7-6	NA	TRBJ2-3	TGTGCCAGCAGCCCCCCTTCTGGACTAGCGGTCACAGATACGCAGTATTTT	CASSPPSGLAVTDTQYF
TRBD1	TRBV10-3	NA	TRBJ2-1	TGTGCCGTCTCGCCCCGGACAGGGGGCTACAATGAGCAGTTCTTC	CAVSPRTGGYNEQFF
NA	TRBV7-9	NA	TRBJ2-7	TGTGCCAGCAGCTCTCGGACTCCGGCCGAGCAGTACTTC	CASSSRTPAEQYF
TRBD1	TRBV10-3	NA	TRBJ1-1	TGTGCCATCAGTGAGCCAGGGACAGAGAACACTGAAGCTTTCTTT	CAISEPGTENTEAFF
TRBD1	TRBV2	NA	TRBJ2-1	TGTGCCAGCAGTGGTTCTGGGGGACAGGGTTTGGATGAGCAGTTCTTC	CASSGSGGQGLDEQFF
TRBD1	TRBV18	NA	TRBJ1-2	TGTGCCAGCTCACCATCGACAGGGCCTTCCTATGGCTACACCTTC	CASSPSTGPSYGYTF
TRBD1	TRBV28	NA	TRBJ2-7	TGTGCCAGCAGTTTAATGGACAGGGGGGGGCAGTACTTC	CASSLMDRGGQYF
NA	TRBV6-5	NA	TRBJ2-3	TGTGCCAGCACCCCCGGCGGGAAGGATACGCAGTATTTT	CASTPGGKDTQYF
TRBD2	TRBV7-2	NA	TRBJ2-5	TGTGCCAGCAGCCCCCCAGCGGGAAGGGAGACCCAGTACTTC	CASSPPAGRETQYF
NA	TRBV19	NA	TRBJ1-2	TGTGCCAGTAGTCCAGGGAAGGACTATGGCTACACCTTC	CASSPGKDYGYTF
NA	TRBV28	NA	TRBJ1-1	TGTGCCAGCACGGTGGTCATGAACACTGAAGCTTTCTTT	CASTVVMNTEAFF
NA	TRBV14	NA	TRBJ2-3	TGTGCCAGCAGCCCAGGATTCTCGGGAAAGACAGATACGCAGTATTTT	CASSPGFSGKTDTQYF
NA	TRBV4-1	NA	TRBJ1-2	TGCGCCAGCAGCCACCTTAACAGGGCGGACTATGGCTACACCTTC	CASSHLNRADYGYTF
NA	TRBV3-1/TRBV3-2	NA	TRBJ2-1	TGTGCCAGCAGCCACCATAGAACCGGGAGTGTTGAGCAGTTCTTC	CASSHHRTGSVEQFF
TRBD1	TRBV6-6	NA	TRBJ1-2	TGTGCCAGCAGTCCTGGGGGACAGGGAGCGGTTGGCTACACCTTC	CASSPGGQGAVGYTF
NA	TRBV5-4	NA	TRBJ1-2	TGTGCCAGCAGCTTGGCTAACAGAGAGAACTATGGCTACACCTTC	CASSLANRENYGYTF
NA	TRBV30	few	TRBJ1-1	TGTGCCTGGAGTGTGTATCTATATGAAGCTTTCTTT	CAWSVYLYEAFF
NA	TRBV19	NA	TRBJ1-1	TGTGCCAGCCACCGCAGGAACACTGAAGCTTTCTTT	CASHRRNTEAFF
NA	TRBV2	NA	TRBJ1-5	TGTGCCAGCAGCCCCAGGATTCGCAATCAGCCCCAGCATTTT	CASSPRIRNQPQHF
TRBD1	TRBV19	NA	TRBJ1-2	TGTGCCAGTCAGGACAGGGGGCGTTCGGGAGGCTACACCTTC	CASQDRGRSGGYTF
NA	TRBV5-5	NA	TRBJ1-1	TGTGCCAGCAGTCCCGTTAAGGAGGTGGGCACTGAAGCTTTCTTT	CASSPVKEVGTEAFF
TRBD2	TRBV7-3	NA	TRBJ2-2	TGTGCCAGCAGCCGGGGGGCGAACACCGGGGAGCTGTTTTTT	CASSRGANTGELFF
TRBD2	TRBV11-2	NA	TRBJ2-5	TGTGCCAGCAGCCCTCCCCCGGGGACTAGCGGCCTCCAAGAGACCCAGTACTTC	CASSPPPGTSGLQETQYF
NA	TRBV27	NA	TRBJ1-1	TGTGCCAGCAGTTTCCGGCAGGGTTTGGCTGAAGCTTTCTTT	CASSFRQGLAEAFF
NA	TRBV7-3	NA	TRBJ1-1	TGTGCCAGCCGCGCAGCGGAGTCTGAAGCTTTCTTT	CASRAAESEAFF
TRBD1	TRBV15	NA	TRBJ1-1	TGTGCCACCAGCAGAGATCCCGGACAGGTGAACACTGAAGCTTTCTTT	CATSRDPGQVNTEAFF
NA	TRBV7-9	NA	TRBJ1-2	TGTGCCAGCAGCTTAGGGCCCAATGGCTACACCTTC	CASSLGPNGYTF
NA	TRBV14	NA	TRBJ1-1	TGTGCCAGCAGCCAATGGTCCGGGGCTGAAGCTTTCTTT	CASSQWSGAEAFF
TRBD2	TRBV28	NA	TRBJ2-7	TGTGCCACCCAGACTAGCGGGAGGGCGCCCGAGCAGTACTTC	CATQTSGRAPEQYF
TRBD1	TRBV7-3	NA	TRBJ1-1	TGTGCCAGCAGCCCCCAGGGGGCGAACACTGAAGCTTTCTTT	CASSPQGANTEAFF
TRBD2	TRBV28	few	TRBJ2-5	TGTGCCAGCAGTGACCCCGGACTAGCGGGACGTGAGACCCAGTACTTC	CASSDPGLAGRETQYF
NA	TRBV20-1	NA	TRBJ2-5	TGCAGTGCTAGTGTGGGGGCAGGGACCCAGTACTTC	CSASVGAGTQYF
TRBD2	TRBV4-1	NA	TRBJ2-3	TGCGCCAGCAGCCAAGGACTAGCGGGGTTCACAGATACGCAGTATTTT	CASSQGLAGFTDTQYF
TRBD2	TRBV5-1	NA	TRBJ2-1	TGCGCCAGCAGCTTGGAGGTCGGCGGGAGGGGAGATGAGCAGTTCTTC	CASSLEVGGRGDEQFF
TRBD1	TRBV4-2	NA	TRBJ1-2	TGTGCCAGCAGCCCGAGGGGGACAGGGGCGAGGGATGGCTACACCTTC	CASSPRGTGARDGYTF
NA	TRBV7-2	NA	TRBJ2-7	TGTGCCAGCAACAAAAGGGGGACCGCCTCCTACGAGCAGTACTTC	CASNKRGTASYEQYF
NA	TRBV24-1	NA	TRBJ1-2	TGTGCCACCAGTGATGCTTACAGGGAGGGCTACACCTTC	CATSDAYREGYTF
NA	TRBV11-1	NA	TRBJ2-7	TGTGCCAGCAGCCCCAGGGCAGGTTCGGAATTCTACGAGCAGTACTTC	CASSPRAGSEFYEQYF
TRBD1	TRBV7-8	few	TRBJ1-1	TGTGCCAGCAGCTTATCTTCAGGGGGCCCCGGAACTGAAGCTTTCTTT	CASSLSSGGPGTEAFF
TRBD1	TRBV6-2/TRBV6-3	few	TRBJ2-2	TGTGCCAGCAGCCCTCTCTTTCAACAGGGGACCGGGGAGCTGTTTTTT	CASSPLFQQGTGELFF
TRBD2	TRBV5-4	NA	TRBJ2-2	TGTGCCAGCAGCTTGAACTACGGACTAGCGGGAGGCGGGACCGGGGAGCTGTTTTTT	CASSLNYGLAGGGTGELFF
NA	TRBV5-1	NA	TRBJ2-2	TGCGCCAGCAGCCCCACCCTATCGGACACCGGGGAGCTGTTTTTT	CASSPTLSDTGELFF
NA	TRBV21-1	NA	TRBJ2-2	NA	CASRWVGQGANTGELFF
NA	TRBV3-1/TRBV3-2	NA	TRBJ1-1	TGTGCCAGCAGCCTCTGGACAGCCGATGGTGAAGCTTTCTTT	CASSLWTADGEAFF
NA	TRBV6-1	NA	TRBJ1-1	TGTGCCAGCAGTGACAGGGGAACGGCTGAAGCTTTCTTT	CASSDRGTAEAFF